The 16 T cell receptor beta chains below were found in one sample sequenced in a study of regulatory T cells in long-lasting Graves disease. Time point of the sample: newly diagnosed GD, antithyroid drugs for less than 3 months. Isolated PBMC RNA provided the starting material for the TCR library. CDR3-region Arm-PCR and iRepertoire HTBI primers produced the TCR beta libraries. TCRdb re-analysed the multiplex PCR reads in MiXCR, keeping a single row per CDR3 protein. The sample carries some 450,000 distinct CDR3 sequences, about a sixth recorded once. These data also featured in a second study, about T cells in Graves' hyperthyroidism and ophthalmopathy.

The source material was peripheral blood mononuclear cells (PBMCs), sampled at new diagnosis, from a patient treated with antithyroid drugs. The receptors originated from a woman between 25 and 40 years old with Graves disease.

This clonotype was detected only a few times. CDR3 nucleotide sequence: TGCAGTGTTCGGCAGGAGGCCCACCAGATCTATGGCTACACCTTC. It is translated as CSVRQEAHQIYGYTF. The chain uses TRBV20-1 and TRBJ1-2; D is ambiguous. The ends were cut back, 7 bases at V and 4 bases at J, with 22 bases in the middle. The CDR3 is 15 amino acids. CDR1 DFQATT and CDR2 SNEGSKA come from the germline V gene (reference sequence).

This clonotype has a handful of counts. The chain recombines TRBV6-2 or TRBV6-3 with TRBJ1-1; no definite D call. The CDR3 is made up of 12 amino acids. Per germline, CDR1 MNHEY and CDR2 SVGEGT. The V and J ends lost 5 bases and 10 bases respectively, with 14 bases between them. CDR3 nucleotides: TGTGCCAGCAGTAATACTCGGCATGGAGCTTTCTTT. Translation gives CASSNTRHGAFF.

This clonotype has ten or more counts. The junction does not match germline at one end; this may be a read error. This sequence joins TRBV7-9 and TRBJ1-2; 8 bases line up with TRBD1. Per the germline V gene, CDR1 is SEHNR and CDR2 is FQNEAQ (reference sequence). The CDR3 contains 13 residues. Here the CDR3 reads CASSLEQGEGYTF. CDR3 DNA sequence: TGCGCCAGCAGCTTGGAACAGGGGGAAGGCTACACCTTC.

As concerns this clonotype: A much larger clone differs from this one at a single base, so this may be a read error. The V gene is TRBV24-1, the J gene TRBJ1-2, with 7 bases lining up with TRBD1. Germline lookup yields CDR1 KGHDR and CDR2 SFDVKD. The CDR3 spans 14 residues. Here the CDR3 DNA reads TGTGCCAACAGTGATTCTCGACAGGGAGATGGCTACACCTTC. This codes for CANSDSRQGDGYTF.

The chain combines TRBV9 with TRBJ2-2, with no clear D. The CDR3 totals 16 residues. The germline CDR1 and CDR2 sequences are SGDLS and YYNGEE. V was cut by 0 bases and J by 0 bases, with 9 bases left in between. The CDR3 coding sequence is TGTGCCAGCAGCGTAGGGTCGGTACCGAACACCGGGGAGCTGTTTTTT. Translated, it gives CASSVGSVPNTGELFF.

With regard to this clonotype: This could be a read error, since a much larger clone is one nucleotide away. The rearrangement links TRBV5-4 to TRBJ1-5; D is ambiguous. Germline loops: CDR1 SGHNT, CDR2 YYREEE (reference sequence). This CDR3 has 14 residues. The DNA for the CDR3 is TGTGCCAGCAGCTCGTGGGGTGAGGCTCAGCCCCAGCGTTTT. Protein sequence: CASSSWGEAQPQRF.

This clonotype was found many times. The chain joins TRBV7-6 to TRBJ1-1, with D perhaps matching TRBD1 (6 bases). The germline V gene has CDR1 SGHVS and CDR2 FNYEAQ. This CDR3 spans 14 amino acids. The V end lost 10 bases, the J end lost 1 base, and 16 bases lay between the germline ends. In nucleotides, the CDR3 is TGTGCCACCAGTCGGGGGGGCGCGAACACTGAAGCTTTCTTT. Encoded protein: CATSRGGANTEAFF.

The CDR3 reads CATSSPGRQETQYF. The CDR3 DNA follows: TGTGCCACCAGCAGCCCCGGCAGGCAAGAGACCCAGTACTTC. The V and J genes are TRBV15 and TRBJ2-5; D gene uncertain. Germline CDR1 LNHNV, CDR2 YYDKDF (reference sequence). The CDR3 extends over 14 amino acids. V lost 3 bases to trimming and J lost 2 bases, with 10 bases between them.

This clonotype has more than one count but fewer than ten. The V call is TRBV7-9, the J call TRBJ1-4; no firm D call. This CDR3 comprises 14 residues. V was pared by 4 bases and J by 0 bases, with 6 bases between. The germline CDR1 and CDR2 sequences are SEHNR and FQNEAQ (reference sequence). The CDR3 reads CASSSPPTNEKLFF. CDR3 DNA: TGTGCCAGCAGCTCCCCTCCAACTAATGAAAAACTGTTTTTT.

There are many counts of this clonotype. This chain links TRBV12-3 or TRBV12-4 with TRBJ1-2; D remains ambiguous. The CDR3 covers 13 residues. V was trimmed by 8 bases and J by 4 bases, leaving 14 bases between them. The CDR3 region is CASVSAPGYGYTF. The CDR3 bases are TGTGCCAGCGTATCGGCGCCTGGCTATGGCTACACCTTC.

This clonotype was observed at least ten times. This rearrangement joins TRBV19 to TRBJ2-2; TRBD2 matches 8 bases. V trimming: 3 bases; J trimming: 4 bases; junction bases outside the gene matches: 10. Germline values: CDR1 LNHDA, CDR2 SQIVND (reference sequence). The length of the CDR3 is 17 residues. In DNA form, the CDR3 reads TGTGCCAGTAGTATTGGGACTAGTTTTGGGTCCACCGGGGAGCTGTTTTTT. Its translation: CASSIGTSFGSTGELFF.

This clonotype was picked up many times. The chain employs TRBV7-6 and TRBJ2-1; 9 bases fit TRBD1. The CDR3 runs 15 residues. Germline CDR1 is SGHVS and CDR2 is FNYEAQ. Losses at the gene ends were 5 bases for V and 9 bases for J; bases not matched to a gene: 11. CDR3 region: CASSHTGGLGSEQFF. The CDR3 nucleotides are TGTGCCAGCAGCCACACAGGGGGCCTCGGTAGTGAGCAGTTCTTC.

This clonotype was seen at least ten times. J is TRBJ1-5 and V is TRBV2; maybe TRBD1 (6 bases). The CDR3 covers 16 residues. The V end was cut by 11 bases, the J end by 4 bases, with 24 bases between. Germline V lookup: CDR1 SNHLY, CDR2 FYNNEI. CDR3 loop: CARSGGWGQGNQPQHF. The CDR3 bases are TGTGCCCGTTCCGGGGGCTGGGGGCAGGGTAATCAGCCCCAGCATTTT.

The sample holds a few counts of this clonotype. The chain combines TRBV5-1 with TRBJ2-1; D is ambiguous. CDR3 length: 16 residues. Per the germline V gene, CDR1 is SGHRS and CDR2 is YFSETQ. V gave up 0 bases and J gave up 7 bases, with 17 bases separating them. This CDR3 reads CASSLGDPIPLNEQFF. The CDR3 DNA is TGCGCCAGCAGCTTGGGTGACCCTATCCCCTTGAATGAGCAGTTCTTC.

This clonotype was detected many times. The V gene is TRBV29-1, the J gene TRBJ2-7; no reliable D call. This CDR3 contains 12 residues. Per the germline V gene, CDR1 is SQVTM and CDR2 is ANQGSEA. V lost 6 bases and J lost 3, with 12 bases in between. CDR3 amino acids: CSVPGLGYEQYF. Here the CDR3 DNA reads TGCAGCGTCCCAGGTCTTGGCTACGAGCAGTACTTC.

Regarding this clonotype: A far larger clone is one nucleotide away, so this likely arose from a read error. The V gene is TRBV7-3, the J gene TRBJ2-3; 8 bases agree with TRBD2. CDR1 and CDR2 (germline): SGHTA, FQGTGA. This CDR3 contains 16 residues. The CDR3 sequence is CVSSQGAGGRTDTQYF. The DNA of the CDR3 is TGTGTCAGCAGCCAAGGGGCGGGAGGTAGGACAGATACGCAGTATTTT.